This TCR beta chain originates from a study of identical twins. Template switching introduced a universal primer site, and the cDNA bore unique molecular identifiers. MiXCR was run by TCRdb on the 5' RACE reads, yielding one entry per CDR3 protein. The data show some 500,000 distinct CDR3 sequences, under 25% seen once. The CDR3 contains 15 residues. Germline CDR1 MNHEY, CDR2 SVGAGI. V dropped 5 bases and J dropped 0 bases, with 11 bases sitting between them. This clonotype was counted many times. The same sample was also studied in work on T cells expressing NK-cell markers. Per that study: Clarity on HCMV specificity was lacking for the expanded NKG2C+ T cell clones.

The genes are TRBV6-5 and TRBJ1-5, with D possibly matching TRBD1 (6 bases). The source is a woman aged 18-29 years in good health. The specimen sequenced was CD4+ T cells sorted from blood. The CDR3 coding sequence is TGTGCCAGCAGTAGACAGGCCTATAGCAATCAGCCCCAGCATTTT. It codes for CASSRQAYSNQPQHF.